This T cell receptor (beta chain) derives from a study of blood T cell repertoires in COVID-19 (dated by TCRdb to 2020 to 2022). Notes on the research overall: Samples from collaborators originated in the United States, Italy and Spain and spanned both the acute and convalescent phases of COVID-19. The material from the prospective study consisted of cDNA or gDNA derived from T cells, B-cell-depleted T cells, or PBMCs. Deeply sampled blood TCRbeta repertoires from subjects exposed to, actively infected with, or recovered from COVID-19 were included in the dataset. A freely available public database, intended as a resource for researchers studying the immune response to SARS-CoV-2, is where the repertoires were released. Samples came from the ongoing ImmuneRACE study (first 160 participants) plus 1,254 subjects from 6 global collaborators. Nearly every sample came with metadata listing a de-identified subject ID, COVID-19 status, age in years and sex. HLA class I and class II types, where available, came from metadata supplied by the sample provider rather than from assay-based typing.

Collaborating institutions collected whole blood in K2EDTA tubes following their own protocols. For TCRbeta analysis, collaborators shipped samples in one of three forms: frozen whole blood, isolated PBMCs, or DNA extracted from either of those sample types. Points on this clone: The antigen it recognizes is unknown. Base qualities are missing; no much larger clone stands one base away.

TCRbeta CDR3 regions were amplified from genomic DNA using the immunoSEQ Assay, a bias-controlled multiplex PCR. As for how the authors treated the data: Within the assay, amplification of reference gene primers was used to estimate how many nucleated cells each sample contained. Sequence reads were collapsed and filtered to measure the absolute abundance of every unique TCRbeta CDR3 rearrangement. For each sample, productive Simpson clonality was calculated as the square root of Simpson's diversity index across productive rearrangements. TCRdb took over this immuneACCESS table, retaining in-frame rearrangements with V and J assigned. Such tables are incomplete; in checked studies, under half of the missing clones stem from an unresolved V gene, and the remainder is unexplained. V and J calls and clone size are copied from that table; D and trimming were computed from the DNA. In all, the sample holds 90,000 to 100,000 clones, and approximately 86% of those were seen once. Over 1.5% of the sample goes to the ten largest clones.

V was cut back by 1 base and J by 0 bases, leaving a gap of 10 bases between them. From a lookup of the germline V gene, CDR1 and CDR2 are MGHRA and YSYEKL. Its CDR3 holds 16 amino acids, cysteine through phenylalanine. Just the 48-base CDR3 DNA is kept, in frame starting at base 1. Study-wide findings and limitations: How much clinical and demographic metadata was included differed by source and by participant, and the metadata was provided uncurated.

The V and J segments used are TRBV4-1 and TRBJ2-1; no D segment can be confidently identified. The TCR originated in a man older than 75 with acute or convalescent COVID-19. Sample: peripheral blood. The sequenced DNA is TGCGCCAGCAGCCAAGGACTGTCGCTCTCCTACAATGAGCAGTTCTTC. Translation gives CASSQGLSLSYNEQFF.